Detailed here is one T cell receptor beta chain. The repertoire was sequenced with immunoSEQ multiplex PCR; TCRdb's copy has only in-frame clones and lacks some. This sample has approximately 60,000 clones, with around nine tenths found just once. This sample is part of a study of T cell changes during pregnancy in multiple sclerosis. The receptor's source is a human donor whose cells served as feeder cells for cultures in a pregnancy study. Sequencing was done on a sample of peripheral blood from another person, used as feeder cells.

In DNA form, the CDR3 reads TGTGCCAGCAGTTTAGGGGTAATTAACTATGGCTACACCTTC. Protein product: CASSLGVINYGYTF. The rearrangement links TRBV28 to TRBJ1-2; D remains unclear. V was cut by 2 bases and J by 1 base, with 8 bases left in between. This CDR3 comprises 14 residues. CDR1 is MDHEN and CDR2 is SYDVKM in the germline V gene.